Presented here are 31 T cell receptor beta chains from one specimen sequenced in a study of blood T cells in healthy people across ages. A second PCR, run for roughly 7 to 11 cycles, used a sample-barcoded 5' primer plus a J-beta primer mix. Using its own MiXCR run on the 5' RACE reads, TCRdb lists one record per CDR3 protein. Of roughly 1 million distinct CDR3 sequences listed, 20% to 25% were seen once; the top ten hold less than 0.75%. These sequences were also reported in another study, on T cells of mothers and their children.

Sequenced sample: blood. The receptors shown here come from a girl under 10 years old in good health.

In its sample, this clonotype was seen a few times. This rearrangement joins TRBV27 to TRBJ2-5, with TRBD1 matching over 9 bases. The tail of the sequence fits TRBJ2-1 better, so the J call may be wrong. This CDR3 spans 12 amino acids. Germline values: CDR1 MNHEY, CDR2 SMNVEV (reference sequence). This chain's CDR3 is CASKDRGYEQFF. The DNA for the CDR3 is TGTGCCAGCAAGGACAGGGGATATGAGCAGTTCTTC.

The chain carries TRBV14 and TRBJ2-2, with D perhaps TRBD1 (6 bases). Germline V gives CDR1 SGHDN, CDR2 FVKESK. The CDR3 spans 14 residues. V lost 0 bases, J lost 7 bases, and 9 bases lay in between. The CDR3 reads CASSQDVDSGELFF. CDR3 nucleotides: TGTGCCAGCAGCCAAGATGTGGACAGCGGGGAGCTGTTTTTT.

Many counts were recorded for this clonotype. The genes are TRBV13 and TRBJ2-7; D unresolved. Trimming removed 1 base at V and 2 bases at J, with 3 bases between. The CDR3 contains 12 residues. CDR1 is PRHDT, CDR2 FYEKMQ, per germline (reference sequence). The CDR3 sequence is CASSLETYEQYF. In nucleotides, the CDR3 is TGTGCCAGCAGCTTAGAAACCTACGAGCAGTACTTC.

The chain uses TRBV12-3 or TRBV12-4 and TRBJ2-1, with 7 bases fitting TRBD2. V lost 3 bases and J lost 6; bases outside the gene matches: 2. The length of the CDR3 is 13 residues. CDR3 sequence (DNA): TGTGCCAGCAGTTTTACTAGCGTCAATGAGCAGTTCTTC. Residues: CASSFTSVNEQFF.

In this sample, this clonotype turned up a few times. The genes are TRBV12-3 or TRBV12-4 and TRBJ2-5; D remains ambiguous. The CDR3 is 13 amino acids. Trimming shortened V by 5 bases and J by 0 bases, and 7 bases separated the two germline ends. This chain's CDR3 is CASSVDYQETQYF. The DNA for the CDR3 is TGTGCCAGCAGTGTCGACTACCAAGAGACCCAGTACTTC.

This sequence joins TRBV12-3 or TRBV12-4 and TRBJ2-7; tentatively, D is TRBD2 (6 bases). V lost 6 bases and J lost 1, with 13 bases in between. There are 14 residues in the CDR3. CDR3 coding DNA: TGTGCCAGCAGCTGGGGGAGGAAGTCCTACGAGCAGTACTTC. Encoded protein: CASSWGRKSYEQYF.

The chain links TRBV6-5 to TRBJ1-2; D gene ambiguous. Germline CDR1 is MNHEY and CDR2 is SVGAGI. Deletions cut 2 bases from V and 2 bases from J, with 6 bases between. CDR3 length: 13 residues. CDR3 coding DNA: TGTGCCAGCAGTTACACAAGGAACTATGGCTACACCTTC. Residues: CASSYTRNYGYTF.

The gene calls are TRBV4-2 and TRBJ2-2; D unresolved. The CDR3 totals 16 residues. Germline V CDR1 and CDR2: LGHNA, YNFKEQ. V lost 0 bases to trimming and J lost 1 base, with 9 bases between them. CDR3 amino acids: CASSQDGWGNTGELFF. In DNA, the CDR3 is TGTGCCAGCAGCCAAGACGGCTGGGGGAACACCGGGGAGCTGTTTTTT.

This sequence joins TRBV29-1 and TRBJ2-7; 7 bases map to TRBD1. The CDR3 has 13 amino acids. CDR1 is SQVTM, CDR2 ANQGSEA, per germline. J lost 4 bases, V lost 4 bases, and 7 bases had no gene match. The CDR3 reads CSVATGKGYEQYF. The CDR3 DNA reads as TGCAGCGTTGCGACAGGGAAGGGTTACGAGCAGTACTTC.

The V call is TRBV7-9, the J call TRBJ1-2, with D unresolved. Germline V gene sequence: CDR1 SEHNR, CDR2 FQNEAQ (reference sequence). There are 12 residues in the CDR3. V lost 5 bases and J lost 7, with 11 bases in between. CDR3 nucleotide sequence: TGTGCCAGCAGCGGCGTGGGGTCTGGCTACACCTTC. This sequence encodes CASSGVGSGYTF.

V gene TRBV29-1 combines with J gene TRBJ1-2; maybe TRBD1 (5 bases). V was clipped by 0 bases and J by 8 bases, with 16 bases between them. CDR3 length: 14 amino acids. Germline V gene data show CDR1 as SQVTM and CDR2 as ANQGSEA. In DNA form, the CDR3 reads TGCAGCGTTGAAGATCCGAGACAGCTAGGGGGCTACACCTTC. This translates into CSVEDPRQLGGYTF.

This chain connects TRBV4-2 to TRBJ1-1; D unresolved. The CDR3 runs to 13 residues. Trimming pared 1 base from V and 4 bases from J, leaving 7 bases between. Germline loops: CDR1 LGHNA, CDR2 YNFKEQ. Here the CDR3 reads CASSQAIGTEAFF. As DNA, the CDR3 is TGTGCCAGCAGCCAAGCTATTGGCACTGAAGCTTTCTTT.

This clonotype was counted only a few times. This chain links TRBV7-9 with TRBJ1-6, with D hard to call. The germline V and J ends were trimmed by 6 bases and 6 bases, with 18 bases remaining between them. This CDR3 region has 16 residues. The germline CDR1 and CDR2 sequences are SEHNR and FQNEAQ (reference sequence). The CDR3 here is CASSWASGLPNSPLHF. The CDR3 coding sequence is TGTGCCAGCAGTTGGGCCTCGGGCCTCCCTAATTCACCCCTCCACTTT. Filled out from reference TRBV7-9 and TRBJ1-6, the complete variable domain reads DTGVSQNPRHKITKRGQNVTFRCDPISEHNRLYWYRQTLGQGPEFLTYFQNEAQLEKSRLLSDRFSAERPKGSFSTLEIQRTEQGDSAMYLCASSWASGLPNSPLHFGNGTRLTVT.

This clonotype was seen a few times. The genes are TRBV6-5 and TRBJ2-7; TRBD2 matches 8 bases. The germline V gene has CDR1 MNHEY and CDR2 SVGAGI. This CDR3 is built from 14 residues. Unmatched junction bases numbered 7, after V lost 2 bases and J lost 7 bases. As DNA, the CDR3 is TGTGCCAGCAGTTACGTAGCGGGAACTCGAGAGCAGTACTTC. Its protein is CASSYVAGTREQYF.

The genes are TRBV27 and TRBJ2-3; TRBD1 agrees at 7 bases. Germline V gene data show CDR1 as MNHEY and CDR2 as SMNVEV (reference sequence). V lost 6 bases and J lost 1; bases outside the gene matches: 13. The CDR3 extends over 17 amino acids. The CDR3, as DNA: TGTGCCAGCAGCAAAGAAGGGACAGACTTTGGCACAGATACGCAGTATTTT. This encodes CASSKEGTDFGTDTQYF.

The genes are TRBV6-1 and TRBJ2-5; no definite D call. The J call is doubtful: the DNA matches TRBJ2-7 better. CDR1 MNHNS and CDR2 SASEGT come from the germline V gene. The CDR3 covers 14 residues. DNA of the CDR3: TGTGCCAGCAGTATGAATCTCATTGGTGACGAGCAGTACTTC. This encodes CASSMNLIGDEQYF.

This clonotype has only a few counts. The V call is TRBV19, the J call TRBJ1-2; 10 nucleotides align to TRBD1. Per the germline V gene, CDR1 is LNHDA and CDR2 is SQIVND (reference sequence). There are 14 residues in the CDR3. J gave up 5 bases and V 8 bases, and 8 bases lay outside the gene matches. The CDR3 region has the DNA TGTGCCAGTCATAAGACAGGGGGCTTTTATGGCTACACCTTC. It codes for CASHKTGGFYGYTF.

This clonotype was seen repeatedly, ten times or more. The V call is TRBV7-2, the J call TRBJ2-3; D unresolved. This CDR3 region has 15 residues. V lost 5 bases to trimming and J lost 0 bases, with 12 bases between them. Per germline, CDR1 SGHTA and CDR2 FQGNSA. CDR3 sequence reads: CASSPGSPSTDTQYF. For the CDR3, the DNA is TGTGCCAGCAGCCCGGGCAGCCCTAGCACAGATACGCAGTATTTT.

In this sample, this clonotype turned up a few times. The chain recombines TRBV7-2 with TRBJ2-7; D gene unclear. The J call may be incorrect, as the DNA end agrees better with TRBJ2-5. Germline V gene lookup returns CDR1 SGHTA and CDR2 FQGNSA. The CDR3 totals 15 residues. CDR3 DNA: TGTGCCAGCAGCTTAGTGGCGTACAGACAAGAGACCCAGTACTTC. It translates to CASSLVAYRQETQYF.

This clonotype was seen a few times. The chain combines TRBV20-1 with TRBJ2-5; 7 bases are a match to TRBD2. J gave up 5 bases and V 6 bases, and 15 bases lay outside the gene matches. This CDR3 spans 15 amino acids. Germline V gene sequence: CDR1 DFQATT, CDR2 SNEGSKA (reference sequence). CDR3 amino acids: CSAKAPRLGGETQYF. DNA for the CDR3: TGCAGTGCCAAAGCCCCTCGTTTGGGGGGGGAGACCCAGTACTTC.

V is TRBV11-2 and J is TRBJ2-7, with 9 bases fitting TRBD1. The CDR3 loop spans 15 amino acids. The V gene's germline CDR1 is SGHAT and CDR2 FQNNGV. Losses at the gene ends were 4 bases for V and 3 bases for J; bases not matched to a gene: 7. CDR3 nucleotides: TGTGCCAGCAGCTGGACCGGGACAGGGAACTACGAGCAGTACTTC. It specifies CASSWTGTGNYEQYF.

The rearrangement uses TRBV20-1 and TRBJ1-1; 9 nucleotides line up with TRBD1. Germline values: CDR1 DFQATT, CDR2 SNEGSKA (reference sequence). This CDR3 is 15 amino acids long. The ends lost 5 bases at V and 11 bases at J; junction bases unmatched: 18. For the CDR3, the DNA is TGCAGTGCTGGATTCCCGGGACAGGGAAGAACCATTGCTTTCTTT. Translated, it gives CSAGFPGQGRTIAFF.

This clonotype was detected only a few times. This sequence joins TRBV20-1 and TRBJ2-7; 8 positions match TRBD2. Germline lookup yields CDR1 DFQATT and CDR2 SNEGSKA (reference sequence). Germline trimming cut 5 bases from V and 5 bases from J; bases unmatched to any gene: 14. The CDR3 has 15 residues. CDR3 coding DNA: TGCAGTGCTGGAGGGAGGGGACTAGGATCCCACGAGCAGTACTTC. Amino acids: CSAGGRGLGSHEQYF.

V usage is TRBV18 and J usage is TRBJ2-1; D is ambiguous. The J call could be wrong; TRBJ2-7 is a better fit for the DNA end. Germline V gene lookup returns CDR1 KGHSH and CDR2 LQKENI. CDR3 length: 14 amino acids. The DNA of the CDR3 is TGTGCCAGCTCACTAGGCATTTATCCCTACGAGCAGTACTTC. The encoded protein is CASSLGIYPYEQYF.

V and J are TRBV27 and TRBJ2-5, with TRBD2 matching 8 bases. The J call is in doubt because the DNA end fits TRBJ2-7 better. The CDR3 has 13 residues. Germline assignment: CDR1 MNHEY and CDR2 SMNVEV (reference sequence). The CDR3 protein is CATGGGGTYEQYF. The CDR3 DNA sequence: TGTGCCACGGGAGGCGGGGGGACCTACGAGCAGTACTTC.

This clonotype was seen more than once but under ten times. The chain is built from TRBV7-2 and TRBJ2-5; a weak D match, TRBD1 (6 bases). The CDR3 is 14 amino acids. Germline V gene data show CDR1 as SGHTA and CDR2 as FQGNSA. Trimming left V 2 bases short and J 5 bases short, with 12 bases between. CDR3 in DNA: TGTGCCAGCAGCTTATTAGTCACAGGGGAGACCCAGTACTTC. Residues: CASSLLVTGETQYF.

This clonotype appeared a few times. CDR3 sequence reads: CASSLRGGREQYF. As DNA, the CDR3 is TGTGCCAGCAGCTTAAGGGGAGGGCGCGAGCAGTACTTC. The chain couples TRBV7-3 to TRBJ2-7; 7 positions match TRBD2. This CDR3 has 13 residues. V shed 1 base and J 6 bases; nucleotides not matched to a gene: 3. Germline-derived CDR1 and CDR2 are SGHTA and FQGTGA.

With regard to this clonotype: Given the absence of the conserved phenylalanine or tryptophan at the CDR3 end, a read error is likely. The gene calls are TRBV28 and TRBJ2-3; D uncertain. The CDR3 sequence is 15 residues long. CDR1 is MDHEN and CDR2 is SYDVKM in the germline V gene. Between the trimmed V and J ends, which lost 3 bases and 7 bases, there was a span of 17 bases. CDR3 sequence (DNA): TGTGCCAGCAGTTTCAGCAGATTAGATGTGAATACGCAGTATCTT. Translated, it gives CASSFSRLDVNTQYL.

The chain recombines TRBV5-3 with TRBJ2-7; 7 bases match TRBD1. TRBV5-3 is an ORF, and what it does is uncertain. The CDR3 runs to 15 residues. V trimming: 8 bases; J trimming: 2 bases; junction bases outside the gene matches: 13. DNA of the CDR3: TGTGCCAGCAGCATCAGCACAGGGGTGGCCTACGAGCAGTACTTC. Its translation: CASSISTGVAYEQYF.

This chain joins TRBV20-1 and TRBJ2-5; no reliable D call. The tail of the sequence fits TRBJ2-7 better, so the J call may be wrong. The CDR3 has 15 amino acids. The germline V gene encodes CDR1 DFQATT and CDR2 SNEGSKA (reference sequence). The CDR3 DNA sequence: TGCAGTGCTAGCGGTTCATCTACAGTTACCTACGAGCAGTACTTC. Translation gives CSASGSSTVTYEQYF.

This clonotype occurred a few times. The rearrangement uses TRBV29-1 and TRBJ1-1, with D perhaps matching TRBD1 (5 bases). This CDR3 comprises 12 residues. Between the trimmed V and J ends, which lost 6 bases and 6 bases, there was a span of 14 bases. Per germline, CDR1 SQVTM and CDR2 ANQGSEA. The CDR3 here is CSVERGGPEAFF. The CDR3 coding sequence is TGCAGCGTGGAAAGGGGAGGGCCTGAAGCTTTCTTT.